The 9 T cell receptor beta chains below all came from one sample that was sequenced in a study of vaccination effects on CD4 cells after COVID-19 (dated by TCRdb to between 2021 and 2023). No antigen has been assigned to these receptors. Library method: the immunoSEQ multiplex PCR assay. Entries here come from immuneACCESS through TCRdb and include only in-frame sequences with V and J called. Some clones fail to appear in such tables; in the studies checked, an unresolved V gene covers under half of the shortfall, and the cause of the remainder is unknown. This sample lists tens of thousands of clones; 78% were detected once. 4.3% of the sample lies in the top ten. After approximately 11 days of culture, CD4+ T cells were isolated with the EasySep CD4+ T cell isolation kit. Two doses of either the BNT162b2 or the mRNA-1273 mRNA SARS-CoV-2 vaccine were administered to participants. Sequencing used CD4+ T cells from PBMCs cultured without peptide, obtained after COVID-19 vaccination. Receptors originate from a human donor who received a COVID-19 vaccine.

The J gene is TRBJ1-6, the V gene TRBV7-2; no definite D call. Germline V gene sequence: CDR1 SGHTA, CDR2 FQGNSA. Trimming shortened V by 10 bases and J by 5 bases, and 12 bases separated the two germline ends. This CDR3 has 13 residues. CDR3 residues: CANRNDNNSPLHF. The CDR3 DNA is TGTGCCAACCGCAACGACAATAATTCACCCCTCCACTTT.

The V call is TRBV29-1, the J call TRBJ2-5; a weak D match, TRBD1 (6 bases). Germline V CDR1 and CDR2: SQVTM, ANQGSEA. Trimming left V 0 bases short and J 9 bases short, with 23 bases between. This CDR3 is 16 amino acids long. The CDR3 region has the DNA TGCAGCGTTGAAGATCTAAATCAGGGGCCCGAGAGGGCCCAGTACTTC. Its translation is CSVEDLNQGPERAQYF.

The chain combines TRBV5-4 with TRBJ2-5, with a possible D match to TRBD2 (5 bases). CDR1 is SGHNT and CDR2 is YYREEE in the germline V gene (reference sequence). There are 15 residues in the CDR3. Trimming stripped 4 bases from V and 5 bases from J, with 18 bases between. The CDR3 loop is CASSTPAEEVETQYF. CDR3 DNA: TGTGCCAGCAGCACACCAGCGGAGGAGGTGGAGACCCAGTACTTC. Full variable domain (rest looked up from reference TRBV5-4 and TRBJ2-5): ETGVTQSPTHLIKTRGQQVTLRCSSQSGHNTVSWYQQALGQGPQFIFQYYREEENGRGNFPPRFSGLQFPNYSSELNVNALELDDSALYLCASSTPAEEVETQYFGPGTRLLVL.

This clone was seen just once. The J gene is TRBJ1-4, the V gene TRBV3-1 (or the pseudogene TRBV3-2); 10 nucleotides align to TRBD1. The V gene end was trimmed by 3 bases and the J gene end by 6 bases; junction bases not matched to a gene: 4. The CDR3 covers 15 residues. CDR1 LGHDT and CDR2 YNNKEL come from the germline V gene (reference sequence). In nucleotides, the CDR3 is TGTGCCAGCAGCCATACCGGGACAGGGGATGAAAAACTGTTTTTT. This codes for CASSHTGTGDEKLFF.

In nucleotides, the CDR3 is TGTGCCAGCAGCCCCCCAGGGAGGTGGGGCACCGGGGAGCTGTTTTTT. Residues: CASSPPGRWGTGELFF. The chain has TRBV7-3 and TRBJ2-2, with a possible D match to TRBD2 (6 bases). V was shortened by 5 bases and J by 4 bases, with 17 bases between the two germline ends. Germline V gene sequence: CDR1 SGHTA, CDR2 FQGTGA. The CDR3 loop spans 16 amino acids.

The CDR3 sequence: CASSARTSGRGQGGYEQYF. The CDR3 DNA reads TGTGCCAGCAGTGCCCGGACTAGCGGGAGAGGTCAAGGGGGCTACGAGCAGTACTTC. The rearrangement uses TRBV6-1 and TRBJ2-7, with 13 bases lining up with TRBD2. CDR3 length: 19 amino acids. With V trimmed by 4 bases and J by 3 bases, 15 bases remained unmatched. Germline V gene data show CDR1 as MNHNS and CDR2 as SASEGT.

The gene calls are TRBV19 and TRBJ1-1; no clear D gene. V shed 3 bases and J shed 1 base, with 12 bases lying between them. Germline V gene data show CDR1 as LNHDA and CDR2 as SQIVND (reference sequence). The CDR3 length is 15 residues. In DNA form, the CDR3 reads TGTGCCAGTAGTATTTTAGGCCGCTCGAACACTGAAGCTTTCTTT. Its protein is CASSILGRSNTEAFF.

The gene calls are TRBV12-3 or TRBV12-4 and TRBJ2-7; 7 bases are a match to TRBD1. The trim removed 3 bases at V and 13 bases at J, leaving 9 bases unmatched. The CDR3 length is 12 residues. In DNA, the CDR3 is TGTGCCAGCAGTTTTAGATCAGGGACAGATTACTTC. This encodes CASSFRSGTDYF.

The chain employs TRBV7-2 and TRBJ2-1; D ambiguous. The CDR3 spans 15 residues. Germline CDR1 and CDR2: SGHTA and FQGNSA. V lost 0 bases and J 8 bases, leaving 14 bases between the germline ends. CDR3 coding DNA: TGTGCCAGCAGCTTAGCTGGTAAGGCGGCCCATGAGCAGTTCTTC. Its translation is CASSLAGKAAHEQFF.